This T cell receptor beta chain comes out of a study of early T cells in non-severe SARS-CoV-2 infection. About the research overall: Unpaired chains resulted from sequencing bulk RNA of unsorted whole blood. The study's findings and limits: Private and CD4 specificities were missed by VDJdb matching, skewed to anti-spike CD8.

The sample holds a few counts of this clonotype. Its cognate antigen is unknown. Each cDNA molecule carried a unique molecular identifier. TCRdb redid the calling of the 5' RACE reads with MiXCR, one entry per CDR3 protein. The top ten hold roughly 3.6% of the sample, which has 55,000 to 70,000 distinct CDR3 sequences, approximately 4.6% seen once. The clonotype originates from an adult who was a healthcare worker with PCR-confirmed SARS-CoV-2 infection or an uninfected control (not recorded which). The donor label of this sample is uncertain. Sequencing was performed on whole blood, taken at baseline.

The CDR3 reads CASSLRQGLTGELFF. The CDR3 DNA follows: TGTGCCAGCAGCTTAAGACAGGGGCTCACCGGGGAGCTGTTTTTT. The gene calls are TRBV11-3 and TRBJ2-2; 8 nucleotides line up with TRBD1. Trimming removed 2 bases from V and 4 bases from J; junction bases left unmatched: 3. The length of the CDR3 is 15 residues. The germline CDR1 and CDR2 sequences are SGHNT and YENEEA.